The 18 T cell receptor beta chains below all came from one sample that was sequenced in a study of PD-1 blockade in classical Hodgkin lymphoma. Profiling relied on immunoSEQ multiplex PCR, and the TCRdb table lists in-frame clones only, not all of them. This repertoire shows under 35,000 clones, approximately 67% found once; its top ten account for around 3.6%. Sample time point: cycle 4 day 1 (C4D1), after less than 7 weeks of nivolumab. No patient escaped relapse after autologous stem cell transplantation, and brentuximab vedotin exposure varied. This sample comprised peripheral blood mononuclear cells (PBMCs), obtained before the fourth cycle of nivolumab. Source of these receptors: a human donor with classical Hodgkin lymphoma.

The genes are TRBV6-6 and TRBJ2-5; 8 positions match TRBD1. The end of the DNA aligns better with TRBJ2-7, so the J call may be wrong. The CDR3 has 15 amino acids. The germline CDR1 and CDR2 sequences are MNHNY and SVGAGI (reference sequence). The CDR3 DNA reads TGTGCCAGCAGTTACCCCCCGGGACAGGAATACGAGCAGTACTTC. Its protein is CASSYPPGQEYEQYF.

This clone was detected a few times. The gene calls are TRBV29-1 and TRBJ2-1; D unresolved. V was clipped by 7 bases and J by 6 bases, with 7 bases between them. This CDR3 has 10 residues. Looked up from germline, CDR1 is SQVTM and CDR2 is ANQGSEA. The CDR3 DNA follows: TGCAGCGGCCTGTCCAATGAGCAGTTCTTC. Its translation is CSGLSNEQFF.

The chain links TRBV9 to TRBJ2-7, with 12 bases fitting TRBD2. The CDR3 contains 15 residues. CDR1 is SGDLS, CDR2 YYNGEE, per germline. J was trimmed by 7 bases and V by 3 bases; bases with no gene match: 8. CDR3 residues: CASSEWTSGVEEQYF. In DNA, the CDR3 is TGTGCCAGCAGCGAGTGGACTAGCGGGGTGGAGGAGCAGTACTTC.

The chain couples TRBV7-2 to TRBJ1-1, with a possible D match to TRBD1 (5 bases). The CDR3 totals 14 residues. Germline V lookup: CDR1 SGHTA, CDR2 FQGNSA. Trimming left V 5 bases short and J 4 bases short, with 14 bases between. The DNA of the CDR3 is TGTGCCAGCAGCCTGATGGCCGGGGGCACTGAAGCTTTCTTT. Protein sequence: CASSLMAGGTEAFF.

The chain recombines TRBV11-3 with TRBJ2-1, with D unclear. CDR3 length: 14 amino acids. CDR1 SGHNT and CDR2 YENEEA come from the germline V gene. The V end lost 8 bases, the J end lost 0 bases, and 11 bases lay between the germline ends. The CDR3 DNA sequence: TGTGCCAGCTTGCAGAGGAGCTCCTACAATGAGCAGTTCTTC. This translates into CASLQRSSYNEQFF.

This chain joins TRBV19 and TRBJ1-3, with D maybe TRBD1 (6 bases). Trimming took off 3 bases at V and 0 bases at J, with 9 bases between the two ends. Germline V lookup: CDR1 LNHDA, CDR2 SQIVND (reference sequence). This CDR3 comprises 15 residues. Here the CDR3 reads CASSMGARSGNTIYF. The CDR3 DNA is TGTGCCAGTAGTATGGGGGCCCGCTCTGGAAACACCATATATTTT.

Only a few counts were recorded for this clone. This CDR3 is CASSFYLNTEAFF. The CDR3 DNA reads as TGTGCCAGCAGCTTCTATTTGAACACTGAAGCTTTCTTT. The V and J genes are TRBV5-4 and TRBJ1-1; no definite D call. CDR1 is SGHNT and CDR2 is YYREEE in the germline V gene (reference sequence). Trimming took off 2 bases at V and 0 bases at J, with 5 bases between the two ends. The CDR3 spans 13 residues.

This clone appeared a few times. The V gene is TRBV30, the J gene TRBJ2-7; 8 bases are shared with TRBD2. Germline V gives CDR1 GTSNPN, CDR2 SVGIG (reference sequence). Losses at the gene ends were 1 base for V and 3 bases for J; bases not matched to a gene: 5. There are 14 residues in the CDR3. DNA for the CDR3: TGTGCCTGGAGTGGGACTAGCTCTTACTACGAGCAGTACTTC. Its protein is CAWSGTSSYYEQYF.

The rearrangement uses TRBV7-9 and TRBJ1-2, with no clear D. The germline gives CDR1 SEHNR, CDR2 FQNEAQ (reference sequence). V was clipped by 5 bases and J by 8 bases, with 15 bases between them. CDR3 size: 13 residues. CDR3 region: CASSPRREEGYTF. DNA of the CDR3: TGTGCCAGCAGCCCTAGGAGGGAGGAAGGCTACACCTTC.

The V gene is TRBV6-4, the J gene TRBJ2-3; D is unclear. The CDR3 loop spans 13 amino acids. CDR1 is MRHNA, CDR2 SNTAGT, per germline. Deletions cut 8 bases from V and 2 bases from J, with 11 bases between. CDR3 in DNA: TGTGCCAGCGCTCCTTCCCCCACAGATACGCAGTATTTT. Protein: CASAPSPTDTQYF.

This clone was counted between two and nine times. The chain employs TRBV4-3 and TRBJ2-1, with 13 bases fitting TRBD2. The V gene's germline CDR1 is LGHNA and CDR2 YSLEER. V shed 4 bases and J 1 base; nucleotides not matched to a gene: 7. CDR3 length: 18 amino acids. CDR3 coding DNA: TGCGCCAGCAGCCGAACTAGCGGGGGGGCCTCGTCCTACAATGAGCAGTTCTTC. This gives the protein CASSRTSGGASSYNEQFF.

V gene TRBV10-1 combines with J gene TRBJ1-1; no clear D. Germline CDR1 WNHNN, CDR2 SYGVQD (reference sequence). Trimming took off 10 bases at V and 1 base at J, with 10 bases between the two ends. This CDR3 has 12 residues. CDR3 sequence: CANTLRNTEAFF. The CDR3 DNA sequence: TGCGCCAATACACTCCGGAACACTGAAGCTTTCTTT.

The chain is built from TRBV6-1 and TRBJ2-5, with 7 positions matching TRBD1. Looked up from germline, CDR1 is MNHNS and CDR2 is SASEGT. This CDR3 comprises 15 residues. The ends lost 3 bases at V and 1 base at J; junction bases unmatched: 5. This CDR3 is CASSDMGQSQETQYF. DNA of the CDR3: TGTGCCAGCAGTGACATGGGACAGTCCCAAGAGACCCAGTACTTC.

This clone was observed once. CDR3 DNA: TGTGCCAGCAGCGTAGGGCTCGAAAGCGGGTACTCCTACGAGCAGTACTTC. This gives the protein CASSVGLESGYSYEQYF. The rearrangement joins TRBV9 to TRBJ2-7; perhaps TRBD2 as D (6 bases). The CDR3 is made up of 17 amino acids. The V end lost 0 bases, the J end lost 0 bases, and 16 bases lay between the germline ends. CDR1 and CDR2 (germline): SGDLS, YYNGEE.

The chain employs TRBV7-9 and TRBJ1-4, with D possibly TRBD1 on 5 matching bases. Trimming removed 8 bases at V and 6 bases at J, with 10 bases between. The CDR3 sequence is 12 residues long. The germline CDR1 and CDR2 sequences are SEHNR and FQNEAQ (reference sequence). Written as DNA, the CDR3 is TGTGCCAGCCGGGGGATTCATGAAAAACTGTTTTTT. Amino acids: CASRGIHEKLFF.

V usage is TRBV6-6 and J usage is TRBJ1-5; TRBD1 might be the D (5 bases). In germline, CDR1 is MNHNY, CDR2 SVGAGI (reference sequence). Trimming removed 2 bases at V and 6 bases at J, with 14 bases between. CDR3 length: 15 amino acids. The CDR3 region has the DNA TGTGCCAGCAGTTACGGAGCAGGGTACCCTCAGCCCCAGCATTTT. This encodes CASSYGAGYPQPQHF.

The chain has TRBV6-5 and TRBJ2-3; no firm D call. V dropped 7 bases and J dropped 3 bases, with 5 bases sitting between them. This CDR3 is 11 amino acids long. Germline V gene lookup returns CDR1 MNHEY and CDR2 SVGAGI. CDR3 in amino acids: CASIQTDTQYF. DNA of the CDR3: TGTGCCAGCATCCAGACAGATACGCAGTATTTT.

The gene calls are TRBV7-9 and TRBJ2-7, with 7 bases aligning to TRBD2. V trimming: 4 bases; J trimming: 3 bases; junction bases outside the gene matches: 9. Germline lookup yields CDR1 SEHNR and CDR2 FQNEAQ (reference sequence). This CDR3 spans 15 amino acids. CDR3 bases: TGTGCCAGCAGCTCTACGGGCGGGACTAACTACGAGCAGTACTTC. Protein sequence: CASSSTGGTNYEQYF.